This passage covers 4 T cell receptor beta chains from one sample sequenced in a study of blood T cell repertoires in COVID-19. Sequencing was performed with immunoSEQ multiplex PCR; in TCRdb, only in-frame clones are kept and a portion is missing. In the table there are 400,000 or so clones, roughly 89% of which are singletons. The sample comprised peripheral blood. Source of these receptors: a man between 18 and 35 years old with COVID-19, enrolled during active disease.

This clone has a handful of counts. The V gene is TRBV7-9, the J gene TRBJ2-2, with TRBD2 matching over 9 bases. Germline V lookup: CDR1 SEHNR, CDR2 FQNEAQ (reference sequence). This CDR3 region has 16 residues. The trim removed 6 bases at V and 3 bases at J, leaving 8 bases unmatched. CDR3 bases: TGTGCCAGCAGAACTCCGGGACTAGCAGACACCGGGGAGCTGTTTTTT. Encoded protein: CASRTPGLADTGELFF.

To note about this clone: The sample contains more than one DNA sequence encoding this CDR3. This chain joins TRBV11-2 and TRBJ2-3; D gene uncertain. Trimming removed 4 bases from V and 1 base from J, with 6 bases in between. CDR3 length: 13 residues. The germline V gene has CDR1 SGHAT and CDR2 FQNNGV. Written as DNA, the CDR3 is TGTGCCAGCAGCTCCCCGGGCACAGATACGCAGTATTTT. As protein: CASSSPGTDTQYF. The full variable domain, its missing parts supplied by reference TRBV11-2 and TRBJ2-3, is EAGVAQSPRYKIIEKRQSVAFWCNPISGHATLYWYQQILGQGPKLLIQFQNNGVVDDSQLPKDRFSAERLKGVDSTLKIQPAKLEDSAVYLCASSSPGTDTQYFGPGTRLTVL.

This clone is a singleton in its sample. The chain recombines TRBV5-8 with TRBJ2-1; 16 bases align to TRBD2. This CDR3 is built from 17 residues. V was pared by 4 bases and J by 4 bases, with 5 bases of the junction left unmatched. Per the germline V gene, CDR1 is SGHTS and CDR2 is YDEGEE. CDR3 region: CASSTGTSGRGYNEQFF. In DNA form, the CDR3 reads TGTGCCAGCAGCACTGGGACTAGCGGGAGGGGATACAATGAGCAGTTCTTC. The variable domain in full, with the rest retrieved from reference TRBV5-8 and TRBJ2-1, is EAGVTQSPTHLIKTRGQQATLRCSPISGHTSVYWYQQALGLGLQFLLWYDEGEERNRGNFPPRFSGRQFPNYSSELNVNALELEDSALYLCASSTGTSGRGYNEQFFGPGTRLTVL.

The chain combines TRBV18 with TRBJ1-4; possibly TRBD1 for D (5 bases). The CDR3 loop spans 12 amino acids. Deletions cut 0 bases from V and 10 bases from J, with 6 bases between. Germline CDR1 reads KGHSH; CDR2 reads LQKENI. The CDR3 here is CASSPPGGKLFF. The CDR3 DNA reads TGTGCCAGCTCACCACCGGGGGGAAAACTGTTTTTT.